These 17 T cell receptor gamma chains came from one sample sequenced in a study of gamma-delta chains in newborns, infants, children. TCRdb called clones anew from the reads with CATT. This table has a few thousand gamma-chain clones, roughly 60% appearing once. The sample was blood. The receptors were sampled from a child who was a newborn, infant or young child, either healthy, febrile or measles-vaccinated (not recorded which).

This clone has just a few counts. In the same sample, other DNA sequences code for this CDR3. The chain is built from TRGV5 and TRGJ1 or TRGJ2. TCRdb carries no J gene annotation; the J gene was assigned here by matching the DNA with germline. The V and J ends lost 0 bases and 12 bases, in that order; junction bases with no gene match: 5. CDR3 length equals 11 residues. Germline V lookup: CDR1 VINAFY, CDR2 YDVSNSKD. The CDR3, as DNA: TGTGCCACCTGGGACAGGCGGAGGAAACTCTTT. Protein: CATWDRRRKLF.

This clone was seen a handful of times. A far larger clone is off by one base, so a read error is likely. Other DNA sequences of this sample code for an identical CDR3. The V and J genes are TRGV9 and TRGJP. TCRdb carries no J gene annotation; the J gene was assigned here by matching the DNA with germline. CDR3 size: 15 residues. Germline-derived CDR1 and CDR2 are GITISATS and ISYDGTV (reference sequence). The V gene end was trimmed by 3 bases and the J gene end by 6 bases; junction bases not matched to a gene: 2. The CDR3: CALWEPELGKKIKVF. Here the CDR3 DNA reads TGTGCCTTGTGGGAGCCAGAGTTGGGCAAAAAAATCAAGGTATTT.

This clone was counted a single time. V is TRGV8 and J is TRGJ1 or TRGJ2. The J gene was missing in TCRdb and was found by matching the end of the DNA to germline. The CDR3 has 13 amino acids. V trimming: 4 bases; J trimming: 0 bases; junction bases outside the gene matches: 3. The germline CDR1 and CDR2 sequences are VENAVY and YDSYNSRV. The CDR3 DNA is TGTGCCACCTGGGAGATGAATTATTATAAGAAACTCTTT. Protein sequence: CATWEMNYYKKLF.

This clone was seen a handful of times. The V gene was identified as TRGV9, while no J gene was called. Germline lookup yields CDR1 GITISATS and CDR2 ISYDGTV (reference sequence). The CDR3 is made up of 13 amino acids. The CDR3 DNA is TGTGCCTTGTGGGAGGTGCCTACCAATGAGCAGTTCTTC. Its translation is CALWEVPTNEQFF.

The chain is built from TRGV9 and TRGJ1 or TRGJ2. TCRdb leaves out the J gene; it was filled in here by matching the DNA to germline. CDR3 length: 14 amino acids. CDR1 and CDR2 (germline): GITISATS, ISYDGTV (reference sequence). Germline trimming cut 0 bases from V and 10 bases from J; bases unmatched to any gene: 12. DNA for the CDR3: TGTGCCTTGTGGGAGGTGCAAGATGAGTTGAAGAAACTCTTT. This gives the protein CALWEVQDELKKLF.

Details on this clone: Additional DNA sequences in this sample encode the identical CDR3. This sequence joins TRGV9 and TRGJ1 or TRGJ2. Matching the DNA to germline supplied the J gene, which TCRdb does not give. V shed 5 bases, J shed 4 bases, and the junction held 2 bases outside the gene matches. CDR1 is GITISATS, CDR2 ISYDGTV, per germline (reference sequence). CDR3 size: 11 residues. The CDR3 DNA sequence: TGTGCCTTGTGGGGATATTATAAGAAACTCTTT. Residues: CALWGYYKKLF.

The chain links TRGV8 to TRGJP2. In the absence of a J gene in TCRdb, the DNA was matched to germline to assign it here. Germline-derived CDR1 and CDR2 are VENAVY and YDSYNSRV. V shed 7 bases and J 3 bases; nucleotides not matched to a gene: 2. This CDR3 has 12 amino acids. This chain's CDR3 is CATCGSDWIKTF. CDR3 DNA sequence: TGTGCCACCTGCGGTAGTGATTGGATCAAGACGTTT.

This clone occurred a few times. V usage is TRGV4 and J usage is TRGJ1 or TRGJ2. The CDR3 has 12 residues. CDR1 is EGSTGY and CDR2 is YDSYTSSV in the germline V gene. J gave up 7 bases and V 0 bases, and 3 bases lay outside the gene matches. CDR3 DNA: TGTGCCACCTGGGATGGGAAATATAAGAAACTCTTT. Protein product: CATWDGKYKKLF.

Here the CDR3 DNA reads TGTGCCTTGTGGGACTTAGAAGGGAAACTCTTT. Residues: CALWDLEGKLF. This chain links TRGV9 with TRGJ1 or TRGJ2. Germline matching of the DNA provided the J gene here, since TCRdb leaves it blank. V lost 4 bases, J lost 12 bases, and 9 bases stayed unmatched. The CDR3 has 11 residues. CDR1 is GITISATS, CDR2 ISYDGTV, per germline (reference sequence).

The J gene is uncalled and the V gene is TRGV5. This CDR3 region has 12 residues. The germline V gene encodes CDR1 VINAFY and CDR2 YDVSNSKD. The CDR3 bases are TGTGCCACCTGGGACAGGCTCCCCAAGAACCTCTTT. It codes for CATWDRLPKNLF.

The chain links TRGV9 to TRGJP. TCRdb records no J gene; here it was assigned by comparing the DNA to germline. The CDR3 covers 18 residues. Germline assignment: CDR1 GITISATS and CDR2 ISYDGTV (reference sequence). Unmatched junction bases numbered 10, after V lost 3 bases and J lost 5 bases. The CDR3 sequence: CALWEISSEELGKKIKVF. The CDR3 DNA reads TGTGCCTTGTGGGAGATTTCTTCCGAAGAGTTGGGCAAAAAAATCAAGGTATTT.

As for this clone: Different DNA sequences within this sample yield the same CDR3. The V gene is TRGV8, the J gene TRGJP2. No J segment appears in TCRdb, so it was assigned here by matching the sequence to germline. This CDR3 comprises 14 residues. V dropped 3 bases and J dropped 5; count of bases not matched to a gene: 6. CDR1 VENAVY and CDR2 YDSYNSRV come from the germline V gene. The CDR3 is CATWDHRSDWIKTF. The CDR3 DNA reads as TGTGCCACCTGGGATCACCGGAGTGATTGGATCAAGACGTTT.

Worth noting for this clone: The sample has other DNA sequences that encode this CDR3 too. V usage is TRGV9 and J usage is TRGJP. Because TCRdb records no J gene, it was assigned here through a match of the DNA to germline. This CDR3 has 15 amino acids. The trim removed 3 bases at V and 7 bases at J, leaving 3 bases unmatched. Germline V CDR1 and CDR2: GITISATS, ISYDGTV (reference sequence). As DNA, the CDR3 is TGTGCCTTGTGGGAGCCCGAGTTGGGCAAAAAAATCAAGGTATTT. Amino acid sequence: CALWEPELGKKIKVF.

This clone was recorded a few times. The rearrangement joins TRGV8 to TRGJ1 or TRGJ2. The J gene was missing in TCRdb and was found by matching the end of the DNA to germline. The CDR3 runs to 15 residues. V shed 3 bases and J 0 bases; nucleotides not matched to a gene: 8. CDR1 and CDR2 from the germline V gene are VENAVY and YDSYNSRV. The CDR3 reads CATWDGPTNYYKKLF. As DNA, the CDR3 is TGTGCCACCTGGGATGGCCCTACGAATTATTATAAGAAACTCTTT.

This clone was found a few times. The chain uses TRGV4 and TRGJ1 or TRGJ2. The J gene, not given by TCRdb, was assigned here from a germline match of the nucleotide sequence. The CDR3 is 13 amino acids. The junction had 4 bases not matched to a gene; V was cut back by 5 bases and J by 0 bases. Germline loops: CDR1 EGSTGY, CDR2 YDSYTSSV. The CDR3 spells CATWVENYYKKLF. Written as DNA, the CDR3 is TGTGCCACCTGGGTCGAGAATTATTATAAGAAACTCTTT.

This clone was counted a single time. This chain joins TRGV2 and TRGJ1 or TRGJ2. TCRdb records no J gene; here it was assigned by comparing the DNA to germline. The CDR3 is 14 residues long. CDR1 is EGSNGY and CDR2 is YDSYNSKV in the germline V gene. J lost 7 bases, V lost 1 base, and 10 bases had no gene match. The CDR3 loop reads CATWDGRSKYKKLF. The CDR3, as DNA: TGTGCCACCTGGGACGGTCGTAGTAAGTATAAGAAACTCTTT.

This chain joins TRGV9 and TRGJP. No J gene was available from TCRdb, and it was assigned here by a germline match of the DNA. Germline CDR1 is GITISATS and CDR2 is ISYDGTV (reference sequence). The length of the CDR3 is 18 residues. J lost 6 bases, V lost 0 bases, and 8 bases had no gene match. CDR3 amino acids: CALWEVHVRELGKKIKVF. CDR3 DNA: TGTGCCTTGTGGGAGGTGCATGTCCGAGAGTTGGGCAAAAAAATCAAGGTATTT.